The 14 T cell receptor beta chains reported below all come from one sample, sequenced in a study of CD8+ T cells in alopecia areata. The sequencing template was cDNA reverse transcribed from extracted RNA. Some clones are missing from TCRdb's copy, which holds only in-frame ones; the method was immunoSEQ multiplex PCR. In the table there are some 210,000 clones, roughly 57% of which are singletons. Sequencing was performed on CD4+ T cells sorted from blood, taken at week 0. Receptors originate from a human donor with alopecia areata.

The chain uses TRBV6-1 and TRBJ2-1, with a tentative D call TRBD1 (5 bases). Germline V gives CDR1 MNHNS, CDR2 SASEGT. V shed 1 base and J shed 10 bases, with 17 bases lying between them. There are 15 residues in the CDR3. The CDR3 DNA sequence: TGTGCCAGCAGTGAAGGGCAGGGTTCTGCAATGGAGCAGTTCTTC. It codes for CASSEGQGSAMEQFF.

A single count supports this clone. V usage is TRBV9 and J usage is TRBJ1-5; D remains ambiguous. Trimming left V 4 bases short and J 3 bases short, with 14 bases between. From germline, CDR1 is SGDLS and CDR2 YYNGEE. The length of the CDR3 is 15 residues. The CDR3 reads CASSTEGRSNQPQHF. Written as DNA, the CDR3 is TGTGCCAGCAGCACCGAAGGCAGGTCCAATCAGCCCCAGCATTTT.

The chain couples TRBV5-1 to TRBJ2-5; D not resolved. Trimming took 4 bases from V and 4 from J, leaving 14 bases between them. Germline V gene data show CDR1 as SGHRS and CDR2 as YFSETQ. The CDR3 covers 14 residues. The CDR3 here is CASSGDSPSETQYF. For the CDR3, the DNA is TGCGCCAGCAGCGGAGACTCTCCATCAGAGACCCAGTACTTC.

This chain joins TRBV7-8 and TRBJ2-3, with 10 positions matching TRBD2. CDR1 and CDR2 from the germline V gene are SGHVS and FQNEAQ. This CDR3 comprises 21 residues. J gave up 2 bases and V 0 bases, and 17 bases lay outside the gene matches. CDR3 region: CASSLARVSSGRGGNTDTQYF. The CDR3 DNA is TGTGCCAGCAGCTTAGCGCGGGTGTCTAGCGGGAGAGGAGGGAACACAGATACGCAGTATTTT.

The rearrangement links TRBV7-9 to TRBJ1-3; tentative D call: TRBD1 (5 bases). The germline V gene encodes CDR1 SEHNR and CDR2 FQNEAQ (reference sequence). V lost 2 bases and J 3 bases, leaving 14 bases between the germline ends. The CDR3 covers 16 residues. CDR3 bases: TGTGCCAGCAGCTTACTCTCCAGGGAGGGTGGAAACACCATATATTTT. Translated: CASSLLSREGGNTIYF.

The V and J genes are TRBV5-1 and TRBJ1-1; D is uncertain. This CDR3 region has 14 residues. The V end was cut by 3 bases, the J end by 1 base, with 10 bases between. Germline values: CDR1 SGHRS, CDR2 YFSETQ. CDR3 amino acids: CASSSARQNTEAFF. CDR3 DNA sequence: TGCGCCAGCAGCTCAGCGAGACAGAACACTGAAGCTTTCTTT.

The rearrangement links TRBV5-8 to TRBJ2-5; D perhaps matches TRBD2 (6 bases). V lost 3 bases and J 3 bases, leaving 18 bases between the germline ends. This CDR3 contains 16 residues. Per germline, CDR1 SGHTS and CDR2 YDEGEE. Here the CDR3 DNA reads TGTGCCAGCAGCTGGAAAACCGGGACTTTTAAAGAGACCCAGTACTTC. It encodes CASSWKTGTFKETQYF. The whole variable domain, remainder taken from reference TRBV5-8 and TRBJ2-5, is EAGVTQSPTHLIKTRGQQATLRCSPISGHTSVYWYQQALGLGLQFLLWYDEGEERNRGNFPPRFSGRQFPNYSSELNVNALELEDSALYLCASSWKTGTFKETQYFGPGTRLLVL.

V gene TRBV29-1 combines with J gene TRBJ1-1; 9 nucleotides align to TRBD1. This CDR3 contains 13 residues. The ends lost 7 bases at V and 3 bases at J; junction bases unmatched: 6. The germline CDR1 and CDR2 sequences are SQVTM and ANQGSEA. CDR3 DNA: TGCAGCGCCCCCGGGACAGGGTACACTGAAGCTTTCTTT. This sequence encodes CSAPGTGYTEAFF.

This chain uses TRBV6-5 with TRBJ2-7; 12 nucleotides match TRBD1. Germline assignment: CDR1 MNHEY and CDR2 SVGAGI. This CDR3 has 14 residues. J gave up 6 bases and V 7 bases, and 7 bases lay outside the gene matches. DNA of the CDR3: TGTGCCAGCACCAAGGGGACAGGGGGCGCCGAGCAGTACTTC. Translated: CASTKGTGGAEQYF.

V usage is TRBV25-1 and J usage is TRBJ1-2; possibly TRBD1 for D (6 bases). The CDR3 runs 16 residues. V was pared by 6 bases and J by 0 bases, with 17 bases between. Germline values: CDR1 MGHDK, CDR2 SYGVNS. CDR3 loop: CASSGEYRVANYGYTF. CDR3 DNA sequence: TGTGCCAGCAGCGGAGAGTACAGGGTAGCTAACTATGGCTACACCTTC.

V is TRBV29-1 and J is TRBJ2-5; either TRBD1 or TRBD2 may supply D (5 bases each). The CDR3 length is 18 residues. The germline V gene has CDR1 SQVTM and CDR2 ANQGSEA. V was trimmed by 0 bases and J by 7 bases, leaving 27 bases between them. The CDR3 loop reads CSVEDQFVGTLNVRTQYF. Here the CDR3 DNA reads TGCAGCGTTGAAGATCAATTCGTCGGGACCCTAAACGTTAGGACCCAGTACTTC.

The rearrangement links TRBV30 to TRBJ2-1; possibly TRBD2 for D (6 bases). CDR3 length equals 12 residues. Germline V lookup: CDR1 GTSNPN, CDR2 SVGIG (reference sequence). Trimming cost V 0 bases and J 12 bases, with 12 bases left between them. CDR3 amino acids: CAWSVQLGGQFF. In DNA, the CDR3 is TGTGCCTGGAGTGTACAGTTGGGGGGGCAGTTCTTC.

J is TRBJ2-7 and V is TRBV7-2; 7 nucleotides match TRBD1. Germline values: CDR1 SGHTA, CDR2 FQGNSA. Trimming removed 5 bases from V and 7 bases from J; junction bases left unmatched: 11. The CDR3 spans 14 residues. The CDR3 bases are TGTGCCAGCAGCCCGACGACAGGGACCTTGGAGCAGTACTTC. Protein: CASSPTTGTLEQYF.

The CDR3 spells CASSLPQVNEQFF. CDR3 nucleotide sequence: TGTGCCAGCAGCCTCCCACAGGTCAATGAGCAGTTCTTC. The chain uses TRBV4-2 and TRBJ2-1; D is possibly TRBD1 (5 bases). Germline values: CDR1 LGHNA, CDR2 YNFKEQ. V was trimmed by 4 bases and J by 6 bases, leaving 10 bases between them. This CDR3 spans 13 amino acids.